These 9 T cell receptor beta chains were all obtained from the same sample, sequenced in a study of PD-L1 blockade in urothelial cancer (dated by TCRdb to about 2017). To prepare the library, the immunoSEQ multiplex PCR assay was applied. TCRdb took this table from immuneACCESS and kept in-frame rearrangements with V and J called. Such tables lack part of the clones; where checked against another copy, unresolved V genes explain under half of the gap, and the rest is unexplained. The sample data list nearly 50,000 clones, and 80% to 90% of these were observed just once. The top ten clonotypes cover approximately 10% of the sample. Reading the label with the study, this specimen's time point is: peripheral blood 6 weeks after treatment start. The sequencing here drew on PBMCs, taken around atezolizumab (anti-PD-L1) treatment. These receptors were obtained from a man aged 65-85 years with urothelial cancer.

This clone appeared a single time. The chain couples TRBV5-4 to TRBJ1-1; 7 bases match TRBD1. Germline loops: CDR1 SGHNT, CDR2 YYREEE (reference sequence). The CDR3 is made up of 14 amino acids. V lost 0 bases, J lost 5 bases, and 4 bases stayed unmatched. This CDR3 is CASSLVQGGTEAFF. CDR3 DNA: TGTGCCAGCAGCTTGGTTCAGGGGGGTACTGAAGCTTTCTTT.

For the CDR3, the DNA is TGTGCCAGCAGCCCCTCTGTTAGCCACGAGCAGTACTTC. Translation gives CASSPSVSHEQYF. The gene calls are TRBV7-2 and TRBJ2-7, with no clear D. Germline CDR1 SGHTA, CDR2 FQGNSA. V dropped 5 bases and J dropped 5 bases, with 13 bases sitting between them. The CDR3 covers 13 residues.

This chain links TRBV19 with TRBJ2-7; 7 bases line up with TRBD1. Germline V gene sequence: CDR1 LNHDA, CDR2 SQIVND (reference sequence). CDR3 length: 14 amino acids. The V and J ends lost 2 bases and 7 bases, in that order; junction bases with no gene match: 8. The CDR3 is CASSISEGQREQYF. DNA for the CDR3: TGTGCCAGTAGTATAAGTGAGGGACAGCGGGAGCAGTACTTC.

This clone has a single count. The chain combines TRBV5-1 with TRBJ1-5; a weak D match, TRBD1 (5 bases). Per germline, CDR1 SGHRS and CDR2 YFSETQ. V lost 0 bases and J 1 base, leaving 8 bases between the germline ends. This CDR3 comprises 15 residues. CDR3 nucleotides: TGCGCCAGCAGCTTGGCGGGGGACAGCAATCAGCCCCAGCATTTT. This encodes CASSLAGDSNQPQHF.

This chain's CDR3 is CASRTDGTSGRHSYNEQFF. The CDR3 DNA reads as TGTGCCAGCCGAACCGACGGGACTAGCGGGAGGCACTCCTACAATGAGCAGTTCTTC. This sequence joins TRBV28 and TRBJ2-1; the match to TRBD2 covers 15 bases. The V gene end was trimmed by 8 bases and the J gene end by 0 bases; junction bases not matched to a gene: 11. The CDR3 consists of 19 residues. Germline CDR1 MDHEN, CDR2 SYDVKM.

This clone has only one observation. This chain connects TRBV18 to TRBJ2-5; possible D gene TRBD2, 5 bases. Trimming took off 0 bases at V and 5 bases at J, with 25 bases between the two ends. In germline, CDR1 is KGHSH, CDR2 LQKENI. This CDR3 is built from 19 residues. CDR3 region: CASSPPFSLRRGFGETQYF. The CDR3 DNA follows: TGTGCCAGCTCACCACCATTCAGCCTTAGACGCGGGTTCGGGGAGACCCAGTACTTC.

The chain is built from TRBV10-1 and TRBJ2-1; the match to TRBD2 covers 8 bases. After removal of 2 bases from V and 3 bases from J, the junction contained 0 bases not matched to a gene. The CDR3 has 14 amino acids. CDR1 and CDR2 from the germline V gene are WNHNN and SYGVQD (reference sequence). The chain's CDR3 is CASSESGSYNEQFF. CDR3 bases: TGCGCCAGCAGTGAGAGCGGGAGCTACAATGAGCAGTTCTTC.

This sequence joins TRBV5-8 and TRBJ2-1; tentatively, D is TRBD1 (6 bases). V lost 4 bases and J 1 base, leaving 12 bases between the germline ends. The CDR3 contains 15 residues. Germline V gives CDR1 SGHTS, CDR2 YDEGEE. The CDR3 reads CASSVGTWSYNEQFF. The DNA for the CDR3 is TGTGCCAGCAGCGTCGGGACATGGTCCTACAATGAGCAGTTCTTC.

This rearrangement joins TRBV6-1 to TRBJ2-7; 12 bases agree with TRBD1. From germline, CDR1 is MNHNS and CDR2 SASEGT. V dropped 7 bases and J dropped 7; count of bases not matched to a gene: 11. This CDR3 is built from 15 residues. The CDR3 protein is CASTLTGQGANEQYF. The CDR3 DNA is TGTGCCAGCACCTTGACGGGACAGGGGGCGAATGAGCAGTACTTC.